This T cell receptor beta chain comes out of a study of T cell responses to AZD1222 COVID-19 vaccine. TCRdb's table, derived via immunoSEQ multiplex PCR, lists solely in-frame clones and lacks some. The sample carries 150,000 to 160,000 clones, approximately 86% recorded once. CDR3 length equals 13 residues. V gave up 5 bases and J gave up 2 bases, with 9 bases separating them. Germline V lookup: CDR1 MGHDK, CDR2 SYGVNS. The TCR sequence derives from an adult who had recovered from COVID-19. Sequenced here: peripheral blood, sampled after recovery from COVID-19. The chain employs TRBV25-1 and TRBJ1-2; TRBD1 is a possible D gene (5 bases). The chain's CDR3 is CASSPGTNYGYTF. The CDR3 DNA sequence: TGTGCCAGCAGTCCAGGGACCAACTATGGCTACACCTTC.